This is a list of T cell receptor beta chains from one sample in a study of blood T cell repertoires in COVID-19. This table comes from immunoSEQ multiplex PCR, and its TCRdb copy is limited to in-frame clones, with some not included. This sample has roughly 180,000 clones, with roughly 79% found just once. Sequencing was performed on peripheral blood. These TCRs come from a man aged 60 to 75 with active or convalescent COVID-19. CDR3s include the opening cysteine and the closing phenylalanine or tryptophan. A D gene is named only where the DNA matches it firmly. Expanded clones are given a class, and other clones once, few, many or no size at all.

>TRBV5-4|TRBJ2-3|TRBD1|-
TGTGCCAGCAGCTTGACCGGGACAGGGAGGGCAGATACGCAGTATTTT
CASSLTGTGRADTQYF
>TRBV2|TRBJ2-3|-|-
TGTGCCAGCAGTGCGGGACAACTTGAGGGCGCAGATACGCAGTATTTT
CASSAGQLEGADTQYF
>TRBV6-2/TRBV6-3|TRBJ1-5|-|-
TGTGCCAGCAGTCCCCAGGGTGCCGGGGGTCAGCCCCAGCATTTT
CASSPQGAGGQPQHF
>TRBV5-4|TRBJ2-7|-|-
TGTGCCAGCAGCTTGGGGTGGGACACTTCCTACGAGCAGTACTTC
CASSLGWDTSYEQYF
>TRBV28|TRBJ2-5|TRBD1|-
TGTGCCAGCAGTTTACCGACAGGGATAGGAGAGACCCAGTACTTC
CASSLPTGIGETQYF
>TRBV27|TRBJ2-1|TRBD2|-
TGTGCCAGCAGTTTGTTGGCCGGACTAGCGGGAATTGGCAATGAGCAGTTCTTC
CASSLLAGLAGIGNEQFF
>TRBV7-8|TRBJ2-7|-|-
TGTGCCAGCAGCCCCCTCGGGAGAGACCCTGTGGACGAGCAGTACTTC
CASSPLGRDPVDEQYF
>TRBV12-1|TRBJ1-3|-|-
TGTGCCAGCAGCTTTGTCCGGCAGGACTCTGGAAACACCATATATTTT
CASSFVRQDSGNTIYF
>TRBV28|TRBJ2-3|TRBD1|-
TGTGCCAGCAGTTTATTATCAGGGGGCGCAGTTACAGATACGCAGTATTTT
CASSLLSGGAVTDTQYF
>TRBV2|TRBJ2-3|TRBD2|-
TGTGCCAGCAGTCTAGCGGGAGACGCAGATACGCAGTATTTT
CASSLAGDADTQYF
>TRBV27|TRBJ1-2|-|-
TGTGCCAGCAGCCGAAGGGGGGGCAGTAAAGATGGCTACACCTTC
CASSRRGGSKDGYTF
>TRBV7-9|TRBJ1-1|-|-
TGTGCCAGCACCACAAAGGGGGGGGCGCGGACTGAAGCTTTCTTT
CASTTKGGARTEAFF
>TRBV30|TRBJ2-1|TRBD2|-
TGTGCCTATTCCCCCGGACTAGCGGCTAATGAGCAGTTCTTC
CAYSPGLAANEQFF
>TRBV5-1|TRBJ2-2|-|-
TGCGCCAGCAGCTTGGCAGGGTTAGACGGGGAGCTGTTTTTT
CASSLAGLDGELFF
>TRBV2|TRBJ2-7|TRBD1|-
TGTGCCAGCAATCCGGGACAGGGGGCCAGGGAGCAGTACTTC
CASNPGQGAREQYF
>TRBV6-5|TRBJ2-3|-|-
TGTGCCAGCAGTTACGGACCAGGGGGCACAGATACGCAGTATTTT
CASSYGPGGTDTQYF
>TRBV5-4|TRBJ1-1|-|-
TGTGCCAGCAGCTCCGCCAGACAGACACGGAACACTGAAGCTTTCTTT
CASSSARQTRNTEAFF
>TRBV4-3|TRBJ2-2|-|-
TGCGCCAGCGGAGACACCGGGGAGCTGTTTTTT
CASGDTGELFF
>TRBV7-7|TRBJ2-3|-|-
TGTGCCAGCAGCCTTAATCCTGGAGGCACAGATACGCAGTATTTT
CASSLNPGGTDTQYF
>TRBV7-2|TRBJ2-1|-|-
TGTGCCAGCAGCCCGGACCCCCGGAGGGAGCAGTTCTTC
CASSPDPRREQFF
>TRBV29-1|TRBJ2-5|TRBD2|many
TGCAGCGTTGAGACTAGCGGGAGAGAGACCCAGTACTTC
CSVETSGRETQYF
>TRBV5-6|TRBJ1-1|-|-
TGTGCCAGCAGCTTCTCAGGGATAGGCACTGAAGCTTTCTTT
CASSFSGIGTEAFF
>TRBV7-2|TRBJ2-7|-|-
TGTGCCAGCAGCTTGTCCGAGTTATCCCCCTACGAGCAGTACTTC
CASSLSELSPYEQYF